Listed below are T cell receptor beta chains from one sample, sequenced in a study of shared clonotypes between healthy human individuals. TCRdb keeps only in-frame clones here, not all; method: immunoSEQ multiplex PCR. The sample holds 550,000 to 750,000 clones, under 95% seen once. The sequencing sample was made of naive CD8+ T cells sorted from blood. Receptor source: a man younger than 45 in good health. CDR3s include the opening cysteine and the closing phenylalanine or tryptophan. Each record gives: CDR3 DNA, CDR3 protein, J gene, V gene, clone size, D gene. A D gene is named only where the DNA matches it firmly. A clone size is listed for some rows: how often the clone was seen (once, few, many), or a class if it is expanded.

CDR3 DNA: TGCGCCAGCAGCCAAGGGCCGCCGACTATGGTTAACGCCGGGGAGCTGTTTTTT; CDR3 protein: CASSQGPPTMVNAGELFF; J gene: TRBJ2-2; V gene: TRBV4-1; clone size: -; D gene: -
CDR3 DNA: TGTGCCAGCAGCCAAGATTGGGTGGCAGCCGAGCAGTTCTTC; CDR3 protein: CASSQDWVAAEQFF; J gene: TRBJ2-1; V gene: TRBV14; clone size: -; D gene: -
CDR3 DNA: TGTGCCAGCAGCCGGCTCGGGCGGGAGGCCGGGAATGAGCAGTTCTTC; CDR3 protein: CASSRLGREAGNEQFF; J gene: TRBJ2-1; V gene: TRBV14; clone size: -; D gene: TRBD2
CDR3 DNA: TGTGCCAGCACCCCCGGGATGGGGGCGGTGAACACTGAAGCTTTCTTT; CDR3 protein: CASTPGMGAVNTEAFF; J gene: TRBJ1-1; V gene: TRBV27; clone size: -; D gene: -
CDR3 DNA: TGTGCCAGCAGACCCGACAGGGCGGTTCACGGAGGCTACACCTTC; CDR3 protein: CASRPDRAVHGGYTF; J gene: TRBJ1-2; V gene: TRBV6-5; clone size: -; D gene: TRBD1
CDR3 DNA: TGTGCCACCAGCAGTGTGTCGGCGGATTTCGAGCAGTACTTC; CDR3 protein: CATSSVSADFEQYF; J gene: TRBJ2-7; V gene: TRBV15; clone size: -; D gene: -
CDR3 DNA: TGCGCCAGCAGCTTCCGTAGCGGTTCCTACGAGCAGTACTTC; CDR3 protein: CASSFRSGSYEQYF; J gene: TRBJ2-7; V gene: TRBV4-1; clone size: -; D gene: -
CDR3 DNA: TGTGCCAGCAGCTTACTGGCCACAGATACGCAGTATTTT; CDR3 protein: CASSLLATDTQYF; J gene: TRBJ2-3; V gene: TRBV11-2; clone size: once; D gene: -
CDR3 DNA: TGCGCCAGCAGCCGTCAATGGATCCGGGCCGTTAATGAAAAACTGTTTTTT; CDR3 protein: CASSRQWIRAVNEKLFF; J gene: TRBJ1-4; V gene: TRBV4-3; clone size: once; D gene: -
CDR3 DNA: TGCGCCAGCAGCTACAGGGACTCCAATCAGCCCCAGCATTTT; CDR3 protein: CASSYRDSNQPQHF; J gene: TRBJ1-5; V gene: TRBV4-1; clone size: -; D gene: -
CDR3 DNA: TGCGCCAGCAGTGAGTTGGACAACCCTAACTATGGCTACACCTTC; CDR3 protein: CASSELDNPNYGYTF; J gene: TRBJ1-2; V gene: TRBV10-2; clone size: -; D gene: -
CDR3 DNA: TGTGCCAGCAGTTTAGATCTCAGGTACTCCGCCGAGCAGTACTTC; CDR3 protein: CASSLDLRYSAEQYF; J gene: TRBJ2-7; V gene: TRBV27; clone size: once; D gene: -
CDR3 DNA: TGTGCCAGCAGTGAAGCGCGGCGGACAGGAGATCAGCCCCAGCATTTT; CDR3 protein: CASSEARRTGDQPQHF; J gene: TRBJ1-5; V gene: TRBV6-1; clone size: -; D gene: TRBD1
CDR3 DNA: TGCGCCAGCAGCTTTACCACAGGGGGCACGGACACTGAAGCTTTCTTT; CDR3 protein: CASSFTTGGTDTEAFF; J gene: TRBJ1-1; V gene: TRBV5-1; clone size: -; D gene: TRBD1
CDR3 DNA: TGTGCCAGCAGCTTCCGGGACAGGGGGAAAGAGACCCAGTACTTC; CDR3 protein: CASSFRDRGKETQYF; J gene: TRBJ2-5; V gene: TRBV5-8; clone size: -; D gene: TRBD1
CDR3 DNA: TGTGCCAGGGGGACGAATTACAATGAGCAGTTCTTC; CDR3 protein: CARGTNYNEQFF; J gene: TRBJ2-1; V gene: TRBV19; clone size: -; D gene: -
CDR3 DNA: TGTGCCAGCAGCTTGGAACACTCGAACACTGAAGCTTTCTTT; CDR3 protein: CASSLEHSNTEAFF; J gene: TRBJ1-1; V gene: TRBV5-5; clone size: once; D gene: -
CDR3 DNA: TGTGCCAGCAGCCTAGACGGACTCCCGGGGAATGAGCAGTTCTTC; CDR3 protein: CASSLDGLPGNEQFF; J gene: TRBJ2-1; V gene: TRBV5-4; clone size: -; D gene: -
CDR3 DNA: TGTGCCAGCAGCTTAAAACCTACAGATACGCAGTATTTT; CDR3 protein: CASSLKPTDTQYF; J gene: TRBJ2-3; V gene: TRBV7-9; clone size: -; D gene: -
CDR3 DNA: TGTGCCAGCAGTTACTCCTCAGGGATCAACTATGGCTACACCTTC; CDR3 protein: CASSYSSGINYGYTF; J gene: TRBJ1-2; V gene: TRBV6-5; clone size: -; D gene: -
CDR3 DNA: TGTGCCAGCAGTTCTAGTCGGGGTAAACCTTCACACTCCTACAATGAGCAGTTCTTC; CDR3 protein: CASSSSRGKPSHSYNEQFF; J gene: TRBJ2-1; V gene: TRBV9; clone size: -; D gene: -
CDR3 DNA: TGTGCCAGCAGTGAGACTAGCGGCTCTGGGGCCAACGTCCTGACTTTC; CDR3 protein: CASSETSGSGANVLTF; J gene: TRBJ2-6; V gene: TRBV6-1; clone size: -; D gene: TRBD2
CDR3 DNA: TGTGCCAGTAGTATTAAGGGACAACCAGGGGAGACCCAGTACTTC; CDR3 protein: CASSIKGQPGETQYF; J gene: TRBJ2-5; V gene: TRBV19; clone size: -; D gene: -
CDR3 DNA: TGCGCCAGCAGCCAAGCGTTGCAGTTGAATCAGCCCCAGCATTTT; CDR3 protein: CASSQALQLNQPQHF; J gene: TRBJ1-5; V gene: TRBV4-1; clone size: -; D gene: -
CDR3 DNA: TGTGCCAGCAGCTTCAGGGCTGACGGGCAAGAGACCCAGTACTTC; CDR3 protein: CASSFRADGQETQYF; J gene: TRBJ2-5; V gene: TRBV7-2; clone size: -; D gene: -
CDR3 DNA: TGTGCCAGCAGCTTCCTTTCAGGGAACCTCTACGAGCAGTACTTC; CDR3 protein: CASSFLSGNLYEQYF; J gene: TRBJ2-7; V gene: TRBV7-8; clone size: -; D gene: -
CDR3 DNA: TGCGCCAGCAGCCAAGAAAGTGGTACGCAGTATTTT; CDR3 protein: CASSQESGTQYF; J gene: TRBJ2-3; V gene: TRBV4-1; clone size: -; D gene: -
CDR3 DNA: TGTGCCAGTACCCTACAGGGGTTCAATCAGCCCCAGCATTTT; CDR3 protein: CASTLQGFNQPQHF; J gene: TRBJ1-5; V gene: TRBV19; clone size: -; D gene: TRBD1
CDR3 DNA: TGTGCCAGCAGCTTTGCCGGGACAGGGGGTAGCGATGAGCAGTTCTTC; CDR3 protein: CASSFAGTGGSDEQFF; J gene: TRBJ2-1; V gene: TRBV5-6; clone size: -; D gene: TRBD1
CDR3 DNA: TGCAGCGTTGACGGGGCTTACGGCACTGAAGCTTTCTTT; CDR3 protein: CSVDGAYGTEAFF; J gene: TRBJ1-1; V gene: TRBV29-1; clone size: -; D gene: -
CDR3 DNA: TGTGCCAGCAGCTTAAAGGCGGGTCACACGTCAAACACAGATACGCAGTATTTT; CDR3 protein: CASSLKAGHTSNTDTQYF; J gene: TRBJ2-3; V gene: TRBV7-3; clone size: -; D gene: -
CDR3 DNA: TGTGCCAGCAGCTCCCAATACAATGAGCAGTTCTTC; CDR3 protein: CASSSQYNEQFF; J gene: TRBJ2-1; V gene: TRBV7-8; clone size: once; D gene: -
CDR3 DNA: TGTGCCAGCAGCCAAACGGGGGACAGATGGAATGAGCAGTTCTTC; CDR3 protein: CASSQTGDRWNEQFF; J gene: TRBJ2-1; V gene: TRBV6-5; clone size: -; D gene: -
CDR3 DNA: TGTGCCAGTAGTATAAGCCCCTTAGCGGGAGGTCTCTACGAGCAGTACTTC; CDR3 protein: CASSISPLAGGLYEQYF; J gene: TRBJ2-7; V gene: TRBV19; clone size: -; D gene: TRBD2
CDR3 DNA: TGTGCCAGCAGCTCTCGACAGGGGACTAGCACAGATACGCAGTATTTT; CDR3 protein: CASSSRQGTSTDTQYF; J gene: TRBJ2-3; V gene: TRBV5-6; clone size: -; D gene: TRBD1
CDR3 DNA: TGTGCCAGCAGCCTCATAGAAAGCTACAATGAGCAGTTCTTC; CDR3 protein: CASSLIESYNEQFF; J gene: TRBJ2-1; V gene: TRBV7-9; clone size: -; D gene: -
CDR3 DNA: TGTGCCAGCAGTCCACGACTAGCGGGAGGTTCCGGGGAGCTGTTTTTT; CDR3 protein: CASSPRLAGGSGELFF; J gene: TRBJ2-2; V gene: TRBV11-3; clone size: -; D gene: TRBD2
CDR3 DNA: TGTGCCATCAGTGAGTTTCAAGCCCCGGTGGAGACCCAGTACTTC; CDR3 protein: CAISEFQAPVETQYF; J gene: TRBJ2-5; V gene: TRBV10-3; clone size: -; D gene: -
CDR3 DNA: TGTGCCAGCAGCTTCCGGGAGCTTGATGGCTACACCTTC; CDR3 protein: CASSFRELDGYTF; J gene: TRBJ1-2; V gene: TRBV12-1; clone size: -; D gene: -
CDR3 DNA: TGTGCCAGCAGCCCGGTGGGAGGAGTGGGAGCTTTCTTT; CDR3 protein: CASSPVGGVGAFF; J gene: TRBJ1-1; V gene: TRBV9; clone size: -; D gene: -
CDR3 DNA: TGTGCCAGCAGTTACGGCCAAGAGACCCAGTACTTC; CDR3 protein: CASSYGQETQYF; J gene: TRBJ2-5; V gene: TRBV6-5; clone size: few; D gene: -
CDR3 DNA: TGTGCCAGCAGCCCGCGACAGGGTGACTTTGTTGGAACTAATGAAAAACTGTTTTTT; CDR3 protein: CASSPRQGDFVGTNEKLFF; J gene: TRBJ1-4; V gene: TRBV7-8; clone size: -; D gene: TRBD1